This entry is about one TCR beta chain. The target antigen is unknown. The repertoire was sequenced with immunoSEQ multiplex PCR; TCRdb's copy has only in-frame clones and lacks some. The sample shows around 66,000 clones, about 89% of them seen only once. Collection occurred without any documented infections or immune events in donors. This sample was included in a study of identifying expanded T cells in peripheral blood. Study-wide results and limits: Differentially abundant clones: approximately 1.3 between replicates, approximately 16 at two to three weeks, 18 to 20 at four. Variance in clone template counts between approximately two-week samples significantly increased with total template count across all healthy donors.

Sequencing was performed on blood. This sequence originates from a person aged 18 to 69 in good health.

The CDR3 region is CASSLGGQGAMNTEAFF. CDR3 coding DNA: TGCGCCAGCAGCTTGGGCGGACAGGGGGCAATGAACACTGAAGCTTTCTTT. This chain uses TRBV5-1 with TRBJ1-1; TRBD1 matches at 11 bases. V shed 0 bases and J 0 bases; nucleotides not matched to a gene: 4. Per the germline V gene, CDR1 is SGHRS and CDR2 is YFSETQ. The CDR3 has 17 residues.